This T cell receptor (beta chain) was retrieved from a study of blood T cell repertoires in COVID-19. Method: immunoSEQ multiplex PCR; TCRdb's copy keeps in-frame clones and lacks some. The repertoire holds more than 45,000 clones, over 75% seen once, with roughly 4.3% in the top ten. V dropped 5 bases and J dropped 8 bases, with 12 bases sitting between them. The CDR3 has 12 residues. Germline values: CDR1 SEHNR, CDR2 FQNEAQ (reference sequence). This sequence joins TRBV7-9 and TRBJ1-2, with D perhaps TRBD1 (5 bases). This sequence originates from a man aged 40-49 years with active COVID-19. Sequencing was done on a sample of peripheral blood. DNA of the CDR3: TGTGCCAGCAGCCACGAGCAGGGCGGCTACACCTTC. Translated: CASSHEQGGYTF.